These 10 T cell receptor beta chains originate from one sample sequenced in a study of T cell changes during pregnancy in multiple sclerosis. Using immunoSEQ multiplex PCR, the repertoire was profiled, and TCRdb retains in-frame clones only, with some absent. Among fewer than 65,000 clones listed, over 80% were seen once. The sequences come from CD4+ T cells from peripheral blood mononuclear cells, collected in the first trimester of pregnancy. The receptors originated from a female donor with multiple sclerosis, enrolled in a pregnancy study.

The chain employs TRBV13 and TRBJ1-1; possibly TRBD1 for D (5 bases). There are 15 residues in the CDR3. The V gene's germline CDR1 is PRHDT and CDR2 FYEKMQ (reference sequence). Trimming shortened V by 5 bases and J by 4 bases, and 17 bases separated the two germline ends. The CDR3 spells CASSPLGGWGTEAFF. The CDR3 region has the DNA TGTGCCAGCAGCCCCCTGGGGGGATGGGGCACTGAAGCTTTCTTT.

The rearrangement links TRBV6-6 to TRBJ1-5; 8 bases fit TRBD1. This CDR3 comprises 16 residues. Germline CDR1 and CDR2: MNHNY and SVGAGI (reference sequence). The ends lost 0 bases at V and 5 bases at J; junction bases unmatched: 6. CDR3 in amino acids: CASSYSSGQGYQPQHF. The CDR3 coding sequence is TGTGCCAGCAGTTACTCGTCTGGACAGGGTTATCAGCCCCAGCATTTT.

The chain links TRBV9 to TRBJ2-3; 8 bases are a match to TRBD2. This CDR3 is 16 amino acids long. The germline CDR1 and CDR2 sequences are SGDLS and YYNGEE. The J segment lost 2 bases and the V segment lost 3 bases, leaving 8 bases of the junction unmatched. CDR3 sequence reads: CASSAAAGGPTDTQYF. CDR3 sequence (DNA): TGTGCCAGCAGCGCCGCGGCGGGGGGCCCCACAGATACGCAGTATTTT.

The chain couples TRBV28 to TRBJ1-2; 8 bases fit TRBD1. Germline V gene lookup returns CDR1 MDHEN and CDR2 SYDVKM. The V segment lost 6 bases and the J segment 6 bases; nucleotides outside the gene matches: 6. This CDR3 has 13 amino acids. CDR3 protein: CASSRGTGNGYTF. The CDR3 DNA sequence: TGTGCCAGCAGCCGAGGGACAGGAAATGGCTACACCTTC.

This chain connects TRBV4-2 to TRBJ1-1, with D uncertain. From germline, CDR1 is LGHNA and CDR2 YNFKEQ. The CDR3 runs to 17 residues. V lost 0 bases and J 1 base, leaving 15 bases between the germline ends. As DNA, the CDR3 is TGTGCCAGCAGCCAAGAAGAGGCAGCGGGCCGGAACACTGAAGCTTTCTTT. It codes for CASSQEEAAGRNTEAFF.

V gene TRBV6-6 combines with J gene TRBJ2-2; 11 nucleotides agree with TRBD1. Per the germline V gene, CDR1 is MNHNY and CDR2 is SVGAGI (reference sequence). The CDR3 contains 16 residues. Trimming at V came to 4 bases and at J to 4 bases, leaving 5 bases not matched to a gene. The CDR3, as DNA: TGTGCCAGCAGTTTCGGGACAGGGGGGTTCACCGGGGAGCTGTTTTTT. This gives the protein CASSFGTGGFTGELFF.

This clone was seen a handful of times. The chain couples TRBV7-8 to TRBJ2-7; 7 positions agree with TRBD2. V lost 1 base to trimming and J lost 6 bases; unmatched junction nucleotides: 9. The CDR3 has 15 amino acids. Germline CDR1 SGHVS, CDR2 FQNEAQ. The CDR3 spells CASSLGEGRMGEQYF. CDR3 in DNA: TGTGCCAGCAGCTTAGGGGAGGGGCGGATGGGCGAGCAGTACTTC.

The J gene is TRBJ1-1, the V gene TRBV13; TRBD1 aligns across 9 bases. Germline V gene data show CDR1 as PRHDT and CDR2 as FYEKMQ (reference sequence). The CDR3 length is 16 residues. Trimming removed 8 bases from V and 1 base from J; junction bases left unmatched: 11. The CDR3 is CASAPYGTGKNTEAFF. The DNA for the CDR3 is TGTGCCAGCGCCCCCTATGGGACAGGGAAGAACACTGAAGCTTTCTTT.

CDR3 amino acids: CASSSASGSRETQYF. CDR3 nucleotides: TGTGCCAGCAGCTCAGCTAGCGGCTCAAGAGAGACCCAGTACTTC. This chain uses TRBV7-2 with TRBJ2-5, with 7 bases fitting TRBD2. This CDR3 comprises 15 residues. V gave up 4 bases and J gave up 4 bases; unmatched junction bases: 9. CDR1 is SGHTA and CDR2 is FQGNSA in the germline V gene. Full variable domain (rest looked up from reference TRBV7-2 and TRBJ2-5): GAGVSQSPSNKVTEKGKDVELRCDPISGHTALYWYRQSLGQGLEFLIYFQGNSAPDKSGLPSDRFSAERTGGSVSTLTIQRTQQEDSAVYLCASSSASGSRETQYFGPGTRLLVL.

As DNA, the CDR3 is TGCGCCAGCAGCCAAGTCTGGACAGGCGGAGATGAAAAACTGTTTTTT. Translation gives CASSQVWTGGDEKLFF. The chain joins TRBV4-3 to TRBJ1-4; TRBD1 matches 7 bases. Germline V gene data show CDR1 as LGHNA and CDR2 as YSLEER. V was pared by 1 base and J by 6 bases, with 8 bases of the junction left unmatched. The CDR3 loop spans 16 amino acids.